The 19 T cell receptor beta chains presented below share a single source sample, sequenced in a study of regulatory T cells in long-lasting Graves disease. Time point noted: newly diagnosed GD, antithyroid drugs for less than 3 months. Making the TCR library involved RNA that had been extracted from PBMCs. To make TCR beta libraries, researchers used iRepertoire HTBI primers and Arm-PCR of CDR3 regions. TCRdb re-derived calls from the multiplex PCR reads in MiXCR, one entry per CDR3 protein. The sample shows some 320,000 distinct CDR3 sequences, 18% of them seen only once. The input for sequencing was peripheral blood mononuclear cells (PBMCs), taken at new diagnosis, from a patient treated with antithyroid drugs. The receptors derive from a female donor with Graves disease.

A note on this clonotype: Relative to the germline gene, one junction end is altered; a read error may explain this. The V gene is TRBV5-1, the J gene TRBJ2-5; tentatively, D is TRBD1 (5 bases). The CDR3 consists of 16 residues. CDR1 SGHRS and CDR2 YFSETQ come from the germline V gene. The CDR3 sequence is CASSPIDRDVQETQYF. CDR3 DNA sequence: TGCGCCAGCAGCCCAATAGACAGAGACGTACAAGAAACCCAGTACTTC.

This clonotype was seen repeatedly, ten times or more. The chain couples TRBV27 to TRBJ1-6; the D gene is possibly TRBD1 (5 bases). The CDR3 runs 14 residues. Trimming removed 2 bases from V and 7 bases from J, with 9 bases in between. Germline CDR1 and CDR2: MNHEY and SMNVEV (reference sequence). The CDR3 reads CASSLTGVNSPLHF. In nucleotides, the CDR3 is TGTGCCAGCAGTTTAACGGGGGTAAATTCACCCCTCCACTTT.

In its sample, this clonotype was seen many times. The rearrangement joins TRBV19 to TRBJ1-1; perhaps TRBD1 as D (5 bases). This CDR3 spans 13 amino acids. Germline CDR1 LNHDA, CDR2 SQIVND (reference sequence). V gave up 5 bases and J gave up 4 bases, with 11 bases separating them. The CDR3 spells CASSRGTITEAFF. CDR3 DNA sequence: TGTGCCAGTAGTCGGGGGACGATCACTGAAGCTTTCTTT.

This clonotype was counted at least ten times. This chain joins TRBV30 and TRBJ1-6, with D perhaps matching TRBD1 (5 bases). CDR1 is GTSNPN, CDR2 SVGIG, per germline (reference sequence). CDR3 length: 14 amino acids. The germline V and J ends were trimmed by 4 bases and 6 bases, with 13 bases remaining between them. The CDR3 is CAWNGQGVNSPLHF. In DNA form, the CDR3 reads TGTGCCTGGAACGGCCAGGGCGTTAATTCACCCCTCCACTTT.

At least ten counts were recorded for this clonotype. The chain has TRBV5-1 and TRBJ2-5, with D perhaps matching TRBD1 (6 bases). Trimming took 4 bases from V and 1 from J, leaving 17 bases between them. This CDR3 has 16 residues. Germline CDR1 is SGHRS and CDR2 is YFSETQ. Written as DNA, the CDR3 is TGCGCCAGCAGCCAAGCGGACAGAGAATTCCAAGAGACCCAGTACTTC. It translates to CASSQADREFQETQYF.

There are a few counts of this clonotype. This chain links TRBV20-1 with TRBJ1-1; 7 nucleotides line up with TRBD1. CDR3 size: 9 residues. Germline V gene lookup returns CDR1 DFQATT and CDR2 SNEGSKA (reference sequence). With V trimmed by 5 bases and J by 11 bases, 2 bases remained unmatched. The CDR3 protein is CSAPRGAFF. DNA for the CDR3: TGCAGTGCTCCCAGGGGGGCTTTCTTT.

The chain has TRBV18 and TRBJ2-5, with unresolved D. Germline V lookup: CDR1 KGHSH, CDR2 LQKENI. The CDR3 has 14 residues. The ends were cut back, 3 bases at V and 4 bases at J, with 12 bases in the middle. CDR3 in DNA: TGTGCCAGCTCACCCTTAGAGCTGGCAGAGACCCAGTACTTC. Its protein is CASSPLELAETQYF.

This clonotype was recorded at least ten times. The chain couples TRBV10-3 to TRBJ2-7; D is perhaps TRBD2 (6 bases). Germline loops: CDR1 ENHRY, CDR2 SYGVKD. V gave up 6 bases and J gave up 4 bases, with 16 bases separating them. There are 14 residues in the CDR3. The CDR3 DNA follows: TGTGCCATCAGGGGCGCGGGGACCCAGTACGAGCAGTACTTC. Amino acid sequence: CAIRGAGTQYEQYF.

This clonotype was observed at least ten times. The chain combines TRBV29-1 with TRBJ2-1; 7 nucleotides match TRBD2. Germline V gene lookup returns CDR1 SQVTM and CDR2 ANQGSEA. J was trimmed by 9 bases and V by 7 bases; bases with no gene match: 18. The CDR3 totals 15 residues. The chain's CDR3 is CSATRRGGSSVEQFF. The CDR3 DNA follows: TGCAGCGCCACCCGGCGGGGCGGGAGTAGCGTTGAGCAGTTCTTC.

This clonotype was picked up many times. This chain links TRBV30 with TRBJ2-7; 10 positions match TRBD1. The CDR3 consists of 14 residues. The germline V gene encodes CDR1 GTSNPN and CDR2 SVGIG (reference sequence). V lost 2 bases to trimming and J lost 4 bases; unmatched junction nucleotides: 5. The CDR3: CAWSRRQGAYEQYF. The DNA for the CDR3 is TGTGCCTGGAGTCGACGACAGGGGGCTTACGAGCAGTACTTC.

This clonotype was recorded many times. The rearrangement joins TRBV29-1 to TRBJ2-1; D possibly corresponds to TRBD1 (6 bases). CDR1 SQVTM and CDR2 ANQGSEA come from the germline V gene. This CDR3 has 12 amino acids. V was pared by 6 bases and J by 6 bases, with 12 bases between. Here the CDR3 reads CSVKQGPNEQFF. The CDR3 nucleotides are TGCAGCGTCAAACAGGGTCCCAATGAGCAGTTCTTC.

The table lists this clonotype with many counts. A read error may be the cause here, since a much bigger clone is one base away. The genes are TRBV28 and TRBJ1-5; D is unresolved. V was pared by 3 bases and J by 5 bases, with 5 bases between. Germline CDR1 is MDHEN and CDR2 is SYDVKM. The CDR3 covers 12 residues. The CDR3 spells CASSLVDQPQHF. DNA for the CDR3: TGTGCCAGCAGTTTGGTGGATCAGCCCCAGCATTTT.

This rearrangement joins TRBV19 to TRBJ1-3; D ambiguous. The CDR3 consists of 14 residues. V was cut by 3 bases and J by 4 bases, with 10 bases left in between. Germline CDR1 reads LNHDA; CDR2 reads SQIVND (reference sequence). The CDR3 sequence: CASSMRSPGNTIYF. The CDR3 DNA follows: TGTGCCAGTAGTATGCGATCCCCGGGAAACACCATATATTTT.

The sample holds many counts of this clonotype. The V and J genes are TRBV12-3 or TRBV12-4 and TRBJ2-7; D possibly matches TRBD1 or TRBD2 (5 bases each). The CDR3 contains 15 residues. With 10 bases removed from V and 0 bases from J, the gap between germline ends came to 19 bases. The CDR3 nucleotides read TGTGCCATCAGCACCGGGACCGAAAGCTCCTACGAGCAGTACTTC. Its protein product is CAISTGTESSYEQYF.

This clonotype appeared many times. The genes are TRBV12-3 or TRBV12-4 and TRBJ2-2; D unclear. V lost 3 bases and J lost 6, with 5 bases in between. The CDR3 consists of 12 residues. As DNA, the CDR3 is TGTGCCAGCAGTTTCGCGTCCGGGGAGCTGTTTTTT. Protein product: CASSFASGELFF.

This clonotype was counted many times. This rearrangement joins TRBV7-3 to TRBJ1-2; a possible D gene is TRBD1 (5 bases). Germline V CDR1 and CDR2: SGHTA, FQGTGA. The CDR3 is 15 amino acids. The germline V and J ends were trimmed by 2 bases and 8 bases, with 18 bases remaining between them. CDR3 region: CASSLGATPGGGYTF. The DNA for the CDR3 is TGTGCCAGCAGCTTAGGGGCAACCCCCGGCGGCGGCTACACCTTC.

This clonotype occurred many times. The chain couples TRBV19 to TRBJ2-2, with a weak D call TRBD1 (6 bases). Germline CDR1 is LNHDA and CDR2 is SQIVND (reference sequence). The CDR3 spans 16 residues. The V gene lost 3 bases and the J gene lost 1 base, with 12 bases spanning the gap. CDR3 residues: CASSIRQAGNTGELFF. In DNA, the CDR3 is TGTGCCAGTAGTATTAGACAGGCGGGGAACACCGGGGAGCTGTTTTTT.

In DNA, the CDR3 is TGTGCCAGCAGCTTAGCGTTGGGCTCCTACGAGCAGTTCTTC. It encodes CASSLALGSYEQFF. The V gene is TRBV7-2, the J gene TRBJ2-1; D unresolved. This CDR3 is built from 14 residues. With 0 bases removed from V and 10 bases from J, the gap between germline ends came to 13 bases. CDR1 SGHTA and CDR2 FQGNSA come from the germline V gene.

This clonotype was counted ten times or more. V usage is TRBV28 and J usage is TRBJ1-5; D unclear. The V end lost 1 base, the J end lost 11 bases, and 9 bases lay between the germline ends. Germline V CDR1 and CDR2: MDHEN, SYDVKM. The CDR3 extends over 12 amino acids. CDR3 loop: CASSLLSGAQHF. DNA for the CDR3: TGTGCCAGCAGTTTATTATCCGGGGCCCAGCATTTT. Filled out from reference TRBV28 and TRBJ1-5, the complete variable domain reads DVKVTQSSRYLVKRTGEKVFLECVQDMDHENMFWYRQDPGLGLRLIYFSYDVKMKEKGDIPEGYSVSREKKERFSLILESASTNQTSMYLCASSLLSGAQHFGDGTRLSIL.